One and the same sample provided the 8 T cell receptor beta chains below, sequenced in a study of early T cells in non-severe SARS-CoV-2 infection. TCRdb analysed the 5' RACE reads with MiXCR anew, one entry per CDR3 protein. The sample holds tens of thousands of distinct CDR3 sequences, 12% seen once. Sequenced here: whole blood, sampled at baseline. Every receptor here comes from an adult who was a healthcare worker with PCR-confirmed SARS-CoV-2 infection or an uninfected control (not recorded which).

The CDR3 DNA is TGCGCCAGCAGCCAAGGATTGGCCAGTAGGCAGTTCTTC. It codes for CASSQGLASRQFF. The chain has TRBV4-3 and TRBJ2-1; no clear D. The V end lost 1 base, the J end lost 12 bases, and 13 bases lay between the germline ends. The CDR3 extends over 13 amino acids. Germline CDR1 is LGHNA and CDR2 is YSLEER.

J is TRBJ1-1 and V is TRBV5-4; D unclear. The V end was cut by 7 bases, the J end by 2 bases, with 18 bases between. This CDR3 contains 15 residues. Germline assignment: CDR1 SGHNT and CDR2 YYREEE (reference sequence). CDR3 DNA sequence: TGTGCCAGCCATCCTGTTCCGGGAAAAAACACTGAAGCTTTCTTT. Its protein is CASHPVPGKNTEAFF. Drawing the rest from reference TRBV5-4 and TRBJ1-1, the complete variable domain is ETGVTQSPTHLIKTRGQQVTLRCSSQSGHNTVSWYQQALGQGPQFIFQYYREEENGRGNFPPRFSGLQFPNYSSELNVNALELDDSALYLCASHPVPGKNTEAFFGQGTRLTVV.

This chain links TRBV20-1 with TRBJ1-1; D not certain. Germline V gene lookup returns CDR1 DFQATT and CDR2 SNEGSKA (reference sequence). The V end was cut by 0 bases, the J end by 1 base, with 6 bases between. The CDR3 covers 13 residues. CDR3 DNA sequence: TGCAGTGCTAGAGAGGGCGGGAACACTGAAGCTTTCTTT. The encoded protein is CSAREGGNTEAFF.

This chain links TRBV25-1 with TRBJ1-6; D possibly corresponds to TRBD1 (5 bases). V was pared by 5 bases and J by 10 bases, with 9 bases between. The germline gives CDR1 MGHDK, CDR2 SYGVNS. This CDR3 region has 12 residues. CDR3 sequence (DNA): TGTGCCAGCAGTCAGGGTAAATCACCCCTCCACTTT. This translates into CASSQGKSPLHF.

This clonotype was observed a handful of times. The CDR3 nucleotides read TGTGCCAGCAGTGAATTTCCCGAAGAGACCCAGTACTTC. Encoded protein: CASSEFPEETQYF. The chain joins TRBV6-1 to TRBJ2-5; no reliable D call. CDR1 and CDR2 from the germline V gene are MNHNS and SASEGT. Trimming shortened V by 2 bases and J by 3 bases, and 7 bases separated the two germline ends. CDR3 size: 13 residues.

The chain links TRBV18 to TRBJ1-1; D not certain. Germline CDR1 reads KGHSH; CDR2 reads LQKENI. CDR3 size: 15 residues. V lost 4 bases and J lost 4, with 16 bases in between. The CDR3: CASSLNAGRVTEAFF. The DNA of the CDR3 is TGTGCCAGCTCACTGAACGCGGGGAGGGTCACTGAAGCTTTCTTT.

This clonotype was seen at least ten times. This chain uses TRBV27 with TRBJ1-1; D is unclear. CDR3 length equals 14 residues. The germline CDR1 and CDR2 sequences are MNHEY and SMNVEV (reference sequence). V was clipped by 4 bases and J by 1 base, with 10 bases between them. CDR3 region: CASSSPSGNTEAFF. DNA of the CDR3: TGTGCCAGCAGTTCCCCCAGCGGGAACACTGAAGCTTTCTTT.

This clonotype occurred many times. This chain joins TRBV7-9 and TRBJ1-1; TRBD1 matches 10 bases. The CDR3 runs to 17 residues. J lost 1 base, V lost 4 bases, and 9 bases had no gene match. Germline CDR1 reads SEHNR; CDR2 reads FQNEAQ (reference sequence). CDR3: CASSSGWTGGRNTEAFF. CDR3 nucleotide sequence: TGTGCCAGCAGCTCTGGATGGACAGGGGGAAGGAACACTGAAGCTTTCTTT.